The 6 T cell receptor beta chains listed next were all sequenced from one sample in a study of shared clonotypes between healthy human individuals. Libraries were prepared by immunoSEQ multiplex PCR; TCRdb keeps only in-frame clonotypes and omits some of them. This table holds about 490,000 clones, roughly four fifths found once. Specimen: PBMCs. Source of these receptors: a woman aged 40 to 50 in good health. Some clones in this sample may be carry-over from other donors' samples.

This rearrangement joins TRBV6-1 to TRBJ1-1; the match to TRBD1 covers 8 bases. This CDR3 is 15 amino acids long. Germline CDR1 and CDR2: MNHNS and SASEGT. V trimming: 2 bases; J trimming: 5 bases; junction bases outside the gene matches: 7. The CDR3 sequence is CASSERQGARTEAFF. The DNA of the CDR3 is TGTGCCAGCAGTGAAAGGCAGGGGGCGAGGACTGAAGCTTTCTTT.

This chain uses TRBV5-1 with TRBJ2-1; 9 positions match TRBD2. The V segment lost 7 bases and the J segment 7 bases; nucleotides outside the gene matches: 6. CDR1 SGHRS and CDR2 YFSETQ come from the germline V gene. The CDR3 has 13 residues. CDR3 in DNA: TGCGCCAGCTACTTAGCGGGAGTGAATGAGCAGTTCTTC. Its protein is CASYLAGVNEQFF.

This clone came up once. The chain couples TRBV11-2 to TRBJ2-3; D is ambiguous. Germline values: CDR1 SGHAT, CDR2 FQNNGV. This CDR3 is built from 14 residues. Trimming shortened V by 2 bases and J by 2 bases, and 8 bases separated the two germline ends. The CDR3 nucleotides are TGTGCCAGCAGCTTACACAGCACCACAGATACGCAGTATTTT. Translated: CASSLHSTTDTQYF.

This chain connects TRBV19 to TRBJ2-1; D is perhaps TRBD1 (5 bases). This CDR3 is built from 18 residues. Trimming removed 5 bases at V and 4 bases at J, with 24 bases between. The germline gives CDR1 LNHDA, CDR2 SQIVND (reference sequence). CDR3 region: CASSGGQPRGARYNEQFF. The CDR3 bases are TGTGCCAGTAGTGGCGGTCAGCCGCGTGGGGCGAGGTACAATGAGCAGTTCTTC. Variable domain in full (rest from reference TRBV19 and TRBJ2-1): DGGITQSPKYLFRKEGQNVTLSCEQNLNHDAMYWYRQDPGQGLRLIYYSQIVNDFQKGDIAEGYSVSREKKESFPLTVTSAQKNPTAFYLCASSGGQPRGARYNEQFFGPGTRLTVL.

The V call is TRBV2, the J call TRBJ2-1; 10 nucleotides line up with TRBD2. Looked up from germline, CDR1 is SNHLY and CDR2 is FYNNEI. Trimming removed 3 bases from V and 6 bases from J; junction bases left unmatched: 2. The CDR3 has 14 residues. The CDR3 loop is CASSDASGSNEQFF. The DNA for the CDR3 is TGTGCCAGCAGTGACGCTAGCGGGAGCAATGAGCAGTTCTTC.

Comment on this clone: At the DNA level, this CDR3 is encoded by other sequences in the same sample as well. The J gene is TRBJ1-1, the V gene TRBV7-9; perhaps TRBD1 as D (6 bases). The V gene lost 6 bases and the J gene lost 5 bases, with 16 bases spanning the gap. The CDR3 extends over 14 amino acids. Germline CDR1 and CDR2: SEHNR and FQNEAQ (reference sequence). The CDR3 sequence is CASREQGIGTEAFF. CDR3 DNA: TGTGCCAGCAGGGAACAGGGTATCGGGACTGAAGCTTTCTTT.